This T cell receptor (beta chain) was retrieved from a study of T cells in Graves' hyperthyroidism and ophthalmopathy. There are 16 residues in the CDR3. Trimming at V came to 7 bases and at J to 3 bases, leaving 11 bases not matched to a gene. The V gene's germline CDR1 is KGHDR and CDR2 SFDVKD. The source material, RNA transcripts, was used to amplify TCR beta CDR3 regions. First-round RT-PCR targeting the TCR CDR3 was performed with the HTBI primer set. TCRdb re-analysed the multiplex PCR reads in MiXCR, keeping a single row per CDR3 protein. The sample consists of approximately 530,000 distinct CDR3 sequences, approximately 15% of them appearing once. A few counts support this clonotype. Reasons for excluding patients were uncontrolled infection, other autoimmune disease, pregnancy or lactation.

The receptor comes from a woman under 30 with Graves' hyperthyroidism. The sample was blood. The chain employs TRBV24-1 and TRBJ2-1; TRBD1 aligns across 7 bases. For the CDR3, the DNA is TGTGCCACCAGCGCTACAACGGGACAGAACTACAATGAGCAGTTCTTC. It encodes CATSATTGQNYNEQFF.